These T cell receptor beta chains were read from a single sample in a study of cytomegalovirus exposure and HLA in healthy donors. Measured with immunoSEQ multiplex PCR; TCRdb has only the in-frame clones, and not every one. The sample records some 120,000 clones, less than 20% being singletons. Sequenced material: PBMCs. The origin of the receptors is a young woman in good health and CMV-seronegative. CDR3s include the opening cysteine and the closing phenylalanine or tryptophan. The D gene is left open where the match is weak. Where a row states a size, it is once, few, many or the class of an expanded clone; other rows omit it.

abundance: NA
j_gene: TRBJ2-7
d_gene: TRBD1
v_gene: TRBV7-8
CDR3nt: TGTGCCAGCAGCTTAGCCAACTCATTAGCCGGGACAGGGGGGCACGAGCAGTACTTC
CDR3aa: CASSLANSLAGTGGHEQYF

abundance: NA
j_gene: TRBJ2-5
d_gene: TRBD2
v_gene: TRBV18
CDR3nt: TGTGCCAGCGGTCTAGCGGCCCCGGAGGGAGAGACCCAGTACTTC
CDR3aa: CASGLAAPEGETQYF

abundance: NA
j_gene: TRBJ2-7
d_gene: NA
v_gene: TRBV7-2
CDR3nt: TGTGCCAGCAGCCTACAAATAGGGGGACCGCACCACGAGCAGTACTTC
CDR3aa: CASSLQIGGPHHEQYF

abundance: NA
j_gene: TRBJ2-7
d_gene: NA
v_gene: TRBV7-2
CDR3nt: TGTGCCAGCAGCTTAGAGGGGTATGGCCCCTACGAGCAGTACTTC
CDR3aa: CASSLEGYGPYEQYF

abundance: few
j_gene: TRBJ2-1
d_gene: NA
v_gene: TRBV6-1
CDR3nt: TGTGCCAGCAGTGAAATGGCGGGCGGGGGCCCAGGGGGCGAGCAGTTCTTC
CDR3aa: CASSEMAGGGPGGEQFF

abundance: NA
j_gene: TRBJ2-7
d_gene: TRBD1
v_gene: TRBV6-1
CDR3nt: TGTGCCAGCAGTGACCGCGACAGGGTCGGGTACGAGCAGTACTTC
CDR3aa: CASSDRDRVGYEQYF

abundance: few
j_gene: TRBJ1-2
d_gene: NA
v_gene: TRBV7-9
CDR3nt: TGTGCCAGCAGCTGGGCCGCTGTAGAAAACTATGGCTACACCTTC
CDR3aa: CASSWAAVENYGYTF

abundance: NA
j_gene: TRBJ1-1
d_gene: TRBD1
v_gene: TRBV10-3
CDR3nt: TGTGCCATCAGCCGGTACGGGACAGGGGGCGCTCAGAGTACTGAAGCTTTCTTT
CDR3aa: CAISRYGTGGAQSTEAFF

abundance: NA
j_gene: TRBJ1-2
d_gene: TRBD1
v_gene: TRBV25-1
CDR3nt: TGTGCCAGCAGGGCAACAGGGGGCAGGAATGGCTACACCTTC
CDR3aa: CASRATGGRNGYTF

abundance: few
j_gene: TRBJ2-7
d_gene: TRBD2
v_gene: TRBV5-1
CDR3nt: TGCGCCAGCAGCTTGGTCAGCGGCGGGAGGTCCAACGAGCAGTACTTC
CDR3aa: CASSLVSGGRSNEQYF

abundance: few
j_gene: TRBJ2-5
d_gene: TRBD2
v_gene: TRBV6-1
CDR3nt: TGTGCCAGCAGTGAATTAGGCGGCGGGGGGGAGACCCAGTACTTC
CDR3aa: CASSELGGGGETQYF

abundance: NA
j_gene: TRBJ1-5
d_gene: NA
v_gene: TRBV10-1
CDR3nt: TGCGCCAGCGTTTTGAGGTATAGCAATCAGCCCCAGCATTTT
CDR3aa: CASVLRYSNQPQHF

abundance: few
j_gene: TRBJ2-7
d_gene: NA
v_gene: TRBV19
CDR3nt: TGTGCCACTGGTAACCTGGGCAGCTCCTACGAGCAGTACTTC
CDR3aa: CATGNLGSSYEQYF

abundance: NA
j_gene: TRBJ1-2
d_gene: NA
v_gene: TRBV11-2
CDR3nt: TGTGCCAGCAGCCCCGTCGGAGGGTTCTATGGCTACACCTTC
CDR3aa: CASSPVGGFYGYTF

abundance: few
j_gene: TRBJ2-2
d_gene: NA
v_gene: TRBV18
CDR3nt: TGTGCCAGCTCACCACGTCAGATCAACACCGGGGAGCTGTTTTTT
CDR3aa: CASSPRQINTGELFF

abundance: NA
j_gene: TRBJ2-1
d_gene: NA
v_gene: TRBV28
CDR3nt: TGTGCCAGCATCCAAGGGAAGGGAGATTTCTCCTACAATGAGCAGTTCTTC
CDR3aa: CASIQGKGDFSYNEQFF

abundance: NA
j_gene: TRBJ2-1
d_gene: TRBD1
v_gene: TRBV9
CDR3nt: TGTGCCAGCAGCGTAGGGGGACAGGGTCCCAATGAGCAGTTCTTC
CDR3aa: CASSVGGQGPNEQFF

abundance: NA
j_gene: TRBJ1-6
d_gene: NA
v_gene: TRBV7-2
CDR3nt: TGTGCCAGCAGCTTAGCGCTTGGGCGAAGCTCCTATAATTCACCCCTCCACTTT
CDR3aa: CASSLALGRSSYNSPLHF

abundance: few
j_gene: TRBJ2-3
d_gene: NA
v_gene: TRBV29-1
CDR3nt: TGCAGCGTTGAAGAGCGGACGGCGGGGCCCCCAGATACGCAGTATTTT
CDR3aa: CSVEERTAGPPDTQYF

abundance: NA
j_gene: TRBJ1-4
d_gene: TRBD1
v_gene: TRBV30
CDR3nt: TGTGCCTGGAGTGTCGGGACAGATAATGAAAAACTGTTTTTT
CDR3aa: CAWSVGTDNEKLFF

abundance: few
j_gene: TRBJ2-2
d_gene: TRBD1
v_gene: TRBV29-1
CDR3nt: TGCAGCGTGGGGACAGGACGGAACACCGGGGAGCTGTTTTTT
CDR3aa: CSVGTGRNTGELFF

abundance: NA
j_gene: TRBJ2-1
d_gene: NA
v_gene: TRBV27
CDR3nt: TGTGCCAGCAGTCTGACCCCCTTAACAGTGAATGAGCAGTTCTTC
CDR3aa: CASSLTPLTVNEQFF

abundance: few
j_gene: TRBJ1-2
d_gene: NA
v_gene: TRBV28
CDR3nt: TGTGCCAGCAGTTCTAGACAGGCCGCTAACTATGGCTACACCTTC
CDR3aa: CASSSRQAANYGYTF

abundance: few
j_gene: TRBJ2-2
d_gene: NA
v_gene: TRBV30
CDR3nt: TGTGCCTGGAAAATTACGGGGACGAACACCGGGGAGCTGTTTTTT
CDR3aa: CAWKITGTNTGELFF

abundance: few
j_gene: TRBJ1-5
d_gene: NA
v_gene: TRBV6-1
CDR3nt: TGTGCCAGCAGTTCTACCGGGACTTTCAATCAGCCCCAGCATTTT
CDR3aa: CASSSTGTFNQPQHF

abundance: NA
j_gene: TRBJ1-2
d_gene: NA
v_gene: TRBV28
CDR3nt: TGTGCCAGCAGTTTACAGGCGCCCAACTATGGCTACACCTTC
CDR3aa: CASSLQAPNYGYTF

abundance: few
j_gene: TRBJ2-7
d_gene: NA
v_gene: TRBV15
CDR3nt: TGTGCCACCAGCAGAGATGGGGCGGACTACGAGCAGTACTTC
CDR3aa: CATSRDGADYEQYF

abundance: NA
j_gene: TRBJ2-1
d_gene: NA
v_gene: TRBV19
CDR3nt: TGTGCCAGTAGTATTTGGGGGGTTTCGTACAATGAGCAGTTCTTC
CDR3aa: CASSIWGVSYNEQFF

abundance: NA
j_gene: TRBJ1-2
d_gene: NA
v_gene: TRBV28
CDR3nt: TGTGCCAGCAGTTTTGACCAGGAACCTAACTATGGCTACACCTTC
CDR3aa: CASSFDQEPNYGYTF

abundance: NA
j_gene: TRBJ2-7
d_gene: NA
v_gene: TRBV9
CDR3nt: TGTGCCAGCAGCGTGGAGGCGCGGTTCCACGAGCAGTACTTC
CDR3aa: CASSVEARFHEQYF

abundance: NA
j_gene: TRBJ2-7
d_gene: TRBD2
v_gene: TRBV7-3
CDR3nt: TGTGCCAGCAGCTTGGAAGAGTTGGGACTAGCGGGAAGAAACGAGCAGTACTTC
CDR3aa: CASSLEELGLAGRNEQYF

abundance: NA
j_gene: TRBJ1-2
d_gene: NA
v_gene: TRBV15
CDR3nt: TGTGCCACCAGCAGAGATCGACAGGCCCAGGGTGGCTACACCTTC
CDR3aa: CATSRDRQAQGGYTF

abundance: few
j_gene: TRBJ2-5
d_gene: TRBD2
v_gene: TRBV5-4
CDR3nt: TGTGCCAGCAGCTTGGCTAGCGGGGGGGAGACCCAGTACTTC
CDR3aa: CASSLASGGETQYF

abundance: NA
j_gene: TRBJ2-6
d_gene: NA
v_gene: TRBV7-2
CDR3nt: TGTGCCAGCAGCTTATCGGGAGCGGGTGGGGCCAACGTCCTGACTTTC
CDR3aa: CASSLSGAGGANVLTF

abundance: NA
j_gene: TRBJ2-2
d_gene: NA
v_gene: TRBV29-1
CDR3nt: TGCAGCGTTAAGGATTGGCAGGGTGGGACCGGGGAGCTGTTTTTT
CDR3aa: CSVKDWQGGTGELFF

abundance: few
j_gene: TRBJ1-5
d_gene: NA
v_gene: TRBV28
CDR3nt: TGTGCCAGCAGTCCGCCCCGGACTAAGAGCAATCAGCCCCAGCATTTT
CDR3aa: CASSPPRTKSNQPQHF

abundance: few
j_gene: TRBJ2-5
d_gene: NA
v_gene: TRBV11-2
CDR3nt: TGTGCCAGCAGCTTAGGTACGGTCCAAGAGACCCAGTACTTC
CDR3aa: CASSLGTVQETQYF

abundance: NA
j_gene: TRBJ2-7
d_gene: NA
v_gene: TRBV5-1
CDR3nt: TGCGCCAGCAGGACGACGGGGGACGAGCAGTACTTC
CDR3aa: CASRTTGDEQYF

abundance: NA
j_gene: TRBJ1-2
d_gene: TRBD1
v_gene: TRBV30
CDR3nt: TGTGCCTGGAGTGGACAGGGGGGGTTGTGGTATGGCTACACCTTC
CDR3aa: CAWSGQGGLWYGYTF

abundance: few
j_gene: TRBJ1-1
d_gene: NA
v_gene: TRBV2
CDR3nt: TGTGCCAGCGTCTACGAGGGGGATTTCCCTGAAGCTTTCTTT
CDR3aa: CASVYEGDFPEAFF

abundance: NA
j_gene: TRBJ1-2
d_gene: NA
v_gene: TRBV7-9
CDR3nt: TGTGCCAGCAGCTTACATGGGGGCAGCTATGGCTACACCTTC
CDR3aa: CASSLHGGSYGYTF

abundance: few
j_gene: TRBJ2-3
d_gene: TRBD2
v_gene: TRBV7-6
CDR3nt: TGTGCCAGCAGCTTAAAAGGCGGGGGTGGCACAGATACGCAGTATTTT
CDR3aa: CASSLKGGGGTDTQYF

abundance: few
j_gene: TRBJ1-1
d_gene: TRBD1
v_gene: TRBV9
CDR3nt: TGTGCCAGCAGCGTAGGGACAGGGAGAGAGAACACTGAAGCTTTCTTT
CDR3aa: CASSVGTGRENTEAFF

abundance: NA
j_gene: TRBJ2-3
d_gene: TRBD1
v_gene: TRBV6-1
CDR3nt: TGTGCCAGCACCCGCGAGGGACAGGGGTCAGATACGCAGTATTTT
CDR3aa: CASTREGQGSDTQYF

abundance: few
j_gene: TRBJ2-7
d_gene: TRBD2
v_gene: TRBV9
CDR3nt: TGTGCCAGCAGCGAAGGACTAGCGGGAGGGCCGTACGAGCAGTACTTC
CDR3aa: CASSEGLAGGPYEQYF

abundance: NA
j_gene: TRBJ1-6
d_gene: TRBD1
v_gene: TRBV4-2
CDR3nt: TGTGCCAGCAGCCACGGGACAGGGGACGATTCACCCCTCCACTTT
CDR3aa: CASSHGTGDDSPLHF

abundance: few
j_gene: TRBJ2-7
d_gene: NA
v_gene: TRBV30
CDR3nt: TGTGCCTGGCGAGGGTCACAGAGCTACGGGGAGCAGTACTTC
CDR3aa: CAWRGSQSYGEQYF

abundance: NA
j_gene: TRBJ1-1
d_gene: NA
v_gene: TRBV6-5
CDR3nt: TGTGCCAGCAGTTACTCGAGACAGCCGAACACTGAAGCTTTCTTT
CDR3aa: CASSYSRQPNTEAFF

abundance: NA
j_gene: TRBJ2-3
d_gene: NA
v_gene: TRBV29-1
CDR3nt: TGCAGCGTTAGGACTCGCACAGATACGCAGTATTTT
CDR3aa: CSVRTRTDTQYF

abundance: few
j_gene: TRBJ2-3
d_gene: TRBD2
v_gene: TRBV11-2
CDR3nt: TGTGCCAGCAGCCTTAAACTAGCGAGCACAGATACGCAGTATTTT
CDR3aa: CASSLKLASTDTQYF

abundance: NA
j_gene: TRBJ2-1
d_gene: TRBD2
v_gene: TRBV9
CDR3nt: TGTGCCAGCAGCCTCTGGACTAGCGGGAGTGAGCAGTTCTTC
CDR3aa: CASSLWTSGSEQFF

abundance: few
j_gene: TRBJ1-1
d_gene: TRBD1
v_gene: TRBV30
CDR3nt: TGTGCCTGGAGTGGGGTATTCGGGACAGCGGGGGCTTTTAGGCTCACTGAAGCTTTCTTT
CDR3aa: CAWSGVFGTAGAFRLTEAFF

abundance: NA
j_gene: TRBJ2-1
d_gene: NA
v_gene: TRBV19
CDR3nt: TGTGCCAGTAGTACCAGACTAGTCAATGAGCAGTTCTTC
CDR3aa: CASSTRLVNEQFF

abundance: NA
j_gene: TRBJ1-2
d_gene: NA
v_gene: TRBV30
CDR3nt: TGTGCCTGGGGCGGCTATGGCTACACCTTC
CDR3aa: CAWGGYGYTF